This TCR beta chain was documented in a study of breast tumors, draining lymph nodes, adjacent tissues. There are many counts of this clonotype. Axillary draining lymph nodes of breast cancer patients supplied the node samples. TCRdb reprocessed the multiplex PCR reads via MiXCR and lists one record per CDR3 protein. The sample consists of approximately 130,000 distinct CDR3 sequences, around 20% of them appearing once. Sequencing input: axillary lymph node tissue. The receptor's source is a female donor with breast cancer. Some clones in this sample may be carry-over from other donors' samples.

CDR3 residues: CASSLGAGIIYEQYF. The DNA of the CDR3 is TGTGCCAGCAGCTTAGGGGCAGGGATTATCTACGAGCAGTACTTC. The chain uses TRBV7-9 and TRBJ2-7, with TRBD1 as a possible D gene (5 bases). V was shortened by 1 base and J by 3 bases, with 13 bases between the two germline ends. Germline values: CDR1 SEHNR, CDR2 FQNEAQ (reference sequence). The CDR3 extends over 15 amino acids.